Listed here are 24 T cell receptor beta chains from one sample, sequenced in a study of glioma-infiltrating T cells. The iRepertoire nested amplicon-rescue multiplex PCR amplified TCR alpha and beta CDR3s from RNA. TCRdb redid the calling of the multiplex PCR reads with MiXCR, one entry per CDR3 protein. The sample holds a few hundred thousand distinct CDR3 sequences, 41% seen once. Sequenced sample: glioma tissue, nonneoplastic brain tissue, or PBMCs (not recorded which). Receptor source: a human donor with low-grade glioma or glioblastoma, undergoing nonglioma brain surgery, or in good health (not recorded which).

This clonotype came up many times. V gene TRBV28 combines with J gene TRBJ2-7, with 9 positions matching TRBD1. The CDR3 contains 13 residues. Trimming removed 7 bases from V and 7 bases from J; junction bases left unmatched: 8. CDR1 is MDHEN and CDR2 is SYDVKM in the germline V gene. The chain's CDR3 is CASIDRGTVEQYF. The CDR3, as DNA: TGTGCCAGCATTGACAGGGGGACGGTTGAGCAGTACTTC.

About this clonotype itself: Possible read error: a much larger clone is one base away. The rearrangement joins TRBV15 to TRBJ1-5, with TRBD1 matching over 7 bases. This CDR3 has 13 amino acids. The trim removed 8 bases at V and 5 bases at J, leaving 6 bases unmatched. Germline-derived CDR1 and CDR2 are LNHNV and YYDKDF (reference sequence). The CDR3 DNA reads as TGTGCCACCGGACAGGCGACGGATCAGCCCCAGCATTTT. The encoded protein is CATGQATDQPQHF. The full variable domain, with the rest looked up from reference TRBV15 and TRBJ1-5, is DAMVIQNPRYQVTQFGKPVTLSCSQTLNHNVMYWYQQKSSQAPKLLFHYYDKDFNNEADTPDNFQSRRPNTSFCFLDIRSPGLGDTAMYLCATGQATDQPQHFGDGTRLSIL.

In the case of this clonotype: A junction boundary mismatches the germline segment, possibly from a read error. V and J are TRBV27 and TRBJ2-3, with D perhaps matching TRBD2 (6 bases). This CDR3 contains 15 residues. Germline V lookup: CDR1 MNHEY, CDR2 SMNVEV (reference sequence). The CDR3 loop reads CASSILPTSTDTQYF. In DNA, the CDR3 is TGTGCCAGCAGTATCCTCCCTACTAGCACAGATACGCAGTACTTT.

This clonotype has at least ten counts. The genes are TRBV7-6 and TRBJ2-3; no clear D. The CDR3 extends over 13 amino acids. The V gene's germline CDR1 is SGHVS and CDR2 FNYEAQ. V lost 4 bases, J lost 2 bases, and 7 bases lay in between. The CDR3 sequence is CASSYSVTDTQYF. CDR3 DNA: TGTGCCAGCAGCTACAGTGTCACAGATACGCAGTATTTT.

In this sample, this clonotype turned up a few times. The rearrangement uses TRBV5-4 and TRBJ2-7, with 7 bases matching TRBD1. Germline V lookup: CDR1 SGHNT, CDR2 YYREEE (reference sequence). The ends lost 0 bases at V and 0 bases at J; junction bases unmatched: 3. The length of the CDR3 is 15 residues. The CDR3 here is CASSLVGQNSYEQYF. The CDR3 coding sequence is TGTGCCAGCAGCTTGGTGGGACAGAACTCCTACGAGCAGTACTTC.

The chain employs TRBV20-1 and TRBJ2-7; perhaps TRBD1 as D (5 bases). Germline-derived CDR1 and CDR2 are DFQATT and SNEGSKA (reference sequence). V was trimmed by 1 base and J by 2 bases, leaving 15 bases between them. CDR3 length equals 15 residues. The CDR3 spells CSARVRFGAPYEQYF. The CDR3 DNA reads TGCAGTGCTAGAGTTCGGTTTGGGGCCCCCTACGAGCAGTACTTC.

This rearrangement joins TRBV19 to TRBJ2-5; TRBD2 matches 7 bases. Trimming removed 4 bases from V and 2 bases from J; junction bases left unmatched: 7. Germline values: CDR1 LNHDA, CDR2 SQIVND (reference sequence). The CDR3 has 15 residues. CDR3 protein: CASSTPSSGQETQYF. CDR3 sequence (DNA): TGTGCCAGTAGTACCCCTTCTAGCGGACAAGAGACCCAGTACTTC. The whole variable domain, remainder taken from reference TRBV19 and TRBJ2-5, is DGGITQSPKYLFRKEGQNVTLSCEQNLNHDAMYWYRQDPGQGLRLIYYSQIVNDFQKGDIAEGYSVSREKKESFPLTVTSAQKNPTAFYLCASSTPSSGQETQYFGPGTRLLVL.

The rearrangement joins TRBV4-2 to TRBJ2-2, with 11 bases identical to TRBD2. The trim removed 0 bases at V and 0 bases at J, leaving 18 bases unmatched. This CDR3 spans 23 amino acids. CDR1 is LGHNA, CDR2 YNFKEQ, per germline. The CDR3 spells CASSQDVIGLVAGGSANTGELFF. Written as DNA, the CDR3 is TGTGCCAGCAGCCAAGATGTAATCGGACTGGTAGCGGGAGGGTCCGCGAACACCGGGGAGCTGTTTTTT.

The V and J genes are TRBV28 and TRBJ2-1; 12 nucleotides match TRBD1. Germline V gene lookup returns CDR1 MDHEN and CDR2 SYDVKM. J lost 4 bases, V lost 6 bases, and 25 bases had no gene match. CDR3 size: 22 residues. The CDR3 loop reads CASSIGFIWDRGRLPLYNEQFF. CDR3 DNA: TGTGCCAGCAGCATTGGGTTTATCTGGGACAGGGGGCGTCTACCCCTTTACAATGAGCAGTTCTTC.

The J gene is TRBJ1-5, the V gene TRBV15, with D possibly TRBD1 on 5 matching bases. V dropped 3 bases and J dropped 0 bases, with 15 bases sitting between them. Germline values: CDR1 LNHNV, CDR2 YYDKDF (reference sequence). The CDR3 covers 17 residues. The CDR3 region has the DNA TGTGCCACCAGCAGGTACGGCAGGGAAAATAGCAATCAGCCCCAGCATTTT. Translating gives CATSRYGRENSNQPQHF.

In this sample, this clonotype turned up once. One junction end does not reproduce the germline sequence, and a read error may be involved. The CDR3 protein is CSARDLGRMNTEALF. CDR3 DNA: TGCAGTGCTAGAGATCTGGGACGGATGAACACTGAAGCTTTGTTT. The rearrangement uses TRBV20-1 and TRBJ1-1, with TRBD1 as a possible D gene (5 bases). In germline, CDR1 is DFQATT, CDR2 SNEGSKA (reference sequence). This CDR3 comprises 15 residues.

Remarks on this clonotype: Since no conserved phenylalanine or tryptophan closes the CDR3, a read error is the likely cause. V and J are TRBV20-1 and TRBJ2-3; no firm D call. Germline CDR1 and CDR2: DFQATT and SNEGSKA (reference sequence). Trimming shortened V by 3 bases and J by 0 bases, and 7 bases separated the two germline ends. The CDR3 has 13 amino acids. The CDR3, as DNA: TGCAGTGCTAGGCGGCGGAGCACAGATACGCAGTATTCT. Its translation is CSARRRSTDTQYS.

CDR3 sequence (DNA): TGTGCCAGCAGCCAAGAGTCGGGCAGGGGGAACACTGAAGCTTTCTTT. It encodes CASSQESGRGNTEAFF. The J gene is TRBJ1-1, the V gene TRBV3-1; D might be TRBD1 (6 bases). The CDR3 sequence is 16 residues long. CDR1 and CDR2 (germline): LGHDT, YNNKEL (reference sequence). The ends were cut back, 0 bases at V and 1 base at J, with 12 bases in the middle.

The CDR3 sequence: CASSLPGLAGVWGRGTGELFF. Here the CDR3 DNA reads TGTGCCAGCAGTTTACCTGGACTAGCGGGAGTATGGGGACGAGGCACCGGGGAGCTGTTTTTT. J is TRBJ2-2 and V is TRBV12-3 or TRBV12-4; 13 bases are a match to TRBD2. This CDR3 is 21 amino acids long. Trimming took 2 bases from V and 4 from J; bases not matched to a gene: 16.

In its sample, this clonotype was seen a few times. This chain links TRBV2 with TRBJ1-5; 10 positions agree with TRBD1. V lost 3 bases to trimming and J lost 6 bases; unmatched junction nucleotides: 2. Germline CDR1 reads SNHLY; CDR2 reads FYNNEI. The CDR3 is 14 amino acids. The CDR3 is CASSEGQGFQPQHF. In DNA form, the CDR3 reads TGTGCCAGCAGTGAGGGACAGGGGTTTCAGCCCCAGCATTTT.

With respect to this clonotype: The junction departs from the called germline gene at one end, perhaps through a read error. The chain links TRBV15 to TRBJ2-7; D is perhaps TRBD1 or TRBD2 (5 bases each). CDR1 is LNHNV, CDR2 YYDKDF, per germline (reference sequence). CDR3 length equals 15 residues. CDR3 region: CAASRDGDRTGEQYF. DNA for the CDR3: TGTGCCGCCAGCAGAGATGGGGACCGGACGGGAGAGCAGTACTTC.

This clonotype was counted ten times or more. For the CDR3, the DNA is TGTGCCAGCAGTGACCGGGACATAGTCACCGGGGAGCTGTTTTTT. Translating it yields CASSDRDIVTGELFF. V and J are TRBV6-2 or TRBV6-3 and TRBJ2-2; possible D gene TRBD1, 6 bases. Trimming pared 5 bases from V and 4 bases from J, leaving 14 bases between. The CDR3 sequence is 15 residues long. The germline V gene encodes CDR1 MNHEY and CDR2 SVGEGT.

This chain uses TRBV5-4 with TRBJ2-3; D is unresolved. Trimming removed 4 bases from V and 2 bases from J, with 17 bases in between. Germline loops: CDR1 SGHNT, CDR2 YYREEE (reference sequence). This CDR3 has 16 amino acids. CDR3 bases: TGTGCCAGCAGCCCGGACCCGGACCACTACACAGATACGCAGTATTTT. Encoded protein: CASSPDPDHYTDTQYF.

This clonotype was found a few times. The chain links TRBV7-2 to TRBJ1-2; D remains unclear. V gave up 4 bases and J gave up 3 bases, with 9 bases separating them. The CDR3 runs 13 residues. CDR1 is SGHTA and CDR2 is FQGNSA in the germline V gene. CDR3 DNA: TGTGCCAGCAGCTCCGACACCTACTATGGCTACACCTTC. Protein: CASSSDTYYGYTF.

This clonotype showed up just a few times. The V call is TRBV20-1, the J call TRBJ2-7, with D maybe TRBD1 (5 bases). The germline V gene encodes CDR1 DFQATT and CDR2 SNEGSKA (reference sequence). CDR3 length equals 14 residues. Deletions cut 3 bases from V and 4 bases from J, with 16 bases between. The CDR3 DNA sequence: TGCAGTGCTAGTCCGCGGACAAACGATTACGAGCAGTACTTC. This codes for CSASPRTNDYEQYF.

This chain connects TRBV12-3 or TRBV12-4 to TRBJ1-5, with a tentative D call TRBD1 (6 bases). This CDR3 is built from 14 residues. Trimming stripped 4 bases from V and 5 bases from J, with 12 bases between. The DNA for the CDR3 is TGTGCCAGCAGTTACGACAGGAATGATCAGCCCCAGCATTTT. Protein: CASSYDRNDQPQHF.

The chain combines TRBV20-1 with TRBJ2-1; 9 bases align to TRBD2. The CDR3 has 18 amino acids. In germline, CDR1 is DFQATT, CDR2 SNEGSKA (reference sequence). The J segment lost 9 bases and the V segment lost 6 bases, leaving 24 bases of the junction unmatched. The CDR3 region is CSALPNRRREGLWGEQFF. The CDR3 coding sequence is TGCAGTGCCCTTCCCAACCGACGGCGGGAGGGCCTTTGGGGTGAGCAGTTCTTC.

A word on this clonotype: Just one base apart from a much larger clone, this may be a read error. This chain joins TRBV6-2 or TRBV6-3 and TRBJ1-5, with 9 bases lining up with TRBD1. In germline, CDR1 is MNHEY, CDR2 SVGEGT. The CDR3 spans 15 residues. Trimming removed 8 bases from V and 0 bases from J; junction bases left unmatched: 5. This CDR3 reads CASGDREGSNQPQHF. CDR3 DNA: TGTGCCAGCGGGGACAGGGAGGGTAGCAATCAGCCCCAGCATTTT.

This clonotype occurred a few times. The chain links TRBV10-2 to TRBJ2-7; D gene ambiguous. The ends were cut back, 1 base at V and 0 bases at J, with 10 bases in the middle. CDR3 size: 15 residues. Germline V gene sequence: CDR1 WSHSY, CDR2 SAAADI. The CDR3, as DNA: TGCGCCAGCAGTGAGTTCCGGTCGAGCTCCTACGAGCAGTACTTC. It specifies CASSEFRSSSYEQYF.